This TCR beta chain was sequenced in a study of T cell responses to AZD1222 COVID-19 vaccine (dated by TCRdb to the early 2020s). For the study in its entirety: AZD1222 recipients given second doses at about 4 weeks or at about 12 weeks were pooled, since spike-specific TCR depth and breadth were not found to differ between the two schedules. Enrollment into the trials was organized by age into subgroups of 18-55, 56-69 and 70-plus years, and those subgroups contained about 160, 30 and 59 TCR-sequenced participants, respectively. A total of 230 to 250 trial participants underwent TCR sequencing, of whom about 210 had received two doses of AZD1222 and some 26 had received two doses of the MenACWY control vaccine.

The CDR3 regions of human TCRbeta chains were analyzed by immunosequencing. As for how the authors treated the data: TCRs in the repertoires were matched against a reference library of SARS-CoV-2-specific TCRs that had been generated with the MIRA antigen-specificity platform. Breadth was defined as the fraction of unique TCRs that were SARS-CoV-2-associated, and depth was defined as the fraction of total T cells that were SARS-CoV-2-associated. Using the MIRA data, each spike-specific TCR was assigned both to the spike region to which the TCR was reactive and to a CD4 or CD8 class. Log10-transformed breadth and depth values were compared by one-way ANOVA with Sidak's multiple comparisons tests. TCRdb carries this immuneACCESS record with in-frame sequences only. Its versions omit some clonotypes, under half of them owing to an unresolved V gene in the studies checked, with the rest unexplained. D and trimming were read from the DNA, whereas the V and J calls and clone size are those reported in that table. The sample records around 130,000 clones, about 93% of which are singletons. The ten most abundant clones make up approximately 0.85% of the sample.

CDR1 and CDR2 (LNHDA, SQIVND) derive from the germline V gene (reference sequence). Trimming leaves V shorter by 8 bases and J shorter by 9 bases, with the junction holding 17 bases beyond the gene matches. The CDR3 numbers 16 residues from cysteine through phenylalanine. Of the read, only the CDR3 DNA is kept; its 48 bases are in frame from base 1. Overall study outcomes, separate from this receptor: The whole spike protein was spanned by vaccine-associated CD4 TCRs, and dominant responses were seen in regions 160-218 and 743-854. Reportedly, almost half of the unique spike-specific TCRs recognized epitopes lying outside the regions that are mutated in the B.1.351 and B.1.1.7 variants. The 56-69-year group was small, and its depth increase did not reach significance, likely because of low power. Conclusions about previously exposed vaccinees are limited because only a handful of AZD1222 recipients were SARS-CoV-2 seropositive at baseline. Because no day 14 peak-response samples were available, repertoires were characterized only after the peak T cell response. Participants were mostly white British and included more females than males, and it was suggested by the authors that clonal diversity may have been underestimated. Spike-specific TCR breadth and depth rose significantly after two AZD1222 doses compared with day 0 and with MenACWY recipients.

A remark on this clone: Its target antigen remains unknown. No quality values exist for individual bases; no much larger clone is one base distant.

Interpreted using the paper, the time point label stands for: baseline before first vaccination. The vaccinee samples were drawn from two UK trials, COV001 and COV002, one of which was a single-blind randomized controlled phase 2/3 trial testing AZD1222 (ChAdOx1 nCoV-19) in healthy adults. For TCRbeta chain sequencing, PBMC samples were collected from trial participants at day 0 and at day 28 after the second dose. The sequence came from an adult in good health. The chain joins TRBV19 to TRBJ1-3; 9 junctional bases match TRBD1. Sequenced material: peripheral blood, taken on day 0 of AZD1222 vaccination. The CDR3 region reads CASWGPNRGLPSTIYF. The DNA sequence is given as TGTGCCAGTTGGGGGCCGAACAGGGGGCTCCCCAGCACCATATATTTT.